A single sample gave rise to the 15 T cell receptor beta chains below, sequenced in a study of T cells in Graves' hyperthyroidism and ophthalmopathy. TCR beta CDR3 region amplification was performed from RNA transcripts. The study used the HTBI primer set for a first-round RT-PCR of the TCR CDR3. TCRdb passed the multiplex PCR reads through MiXCR, listing each CDR3 protein once. The sample gives about 290,000 distinct CDR3 sequences, roughly 18% of which show up once; about 35% is in the top ten. Material for sequencing was blood. Receptor source: a man over 45 with Graves' ophthalmopathy.

The V call is TRBV11-2, the J call TRBJ2-1, with TRBD2 matching over 11 bases. Germline CDR1 and CDR2: SGHAT and FQNNGV. This CDR3 is 16 amino acids long. The V gene end was trimmed by 5 bases and the J gene end by 6 bases; junction bases not matched to a gene: 9. CDR3 DNA: TGTGCCAGCAGCCCTCAACTAGCGGGAGCCTTCAATGAGCAGTTCTTC. Residues: CASSPQLAGAFNEQFF.

The table lists this clonotype with a few counts. The rearrangement links TRBV5-1 to TRBJ2-1; 12 nucleotides match TRBD1. CDR3 length: 15 residues. Germline V gives CDR1 SGHRS, CDR2 YFSETQ. J was trimmed by 10 bases and V by 0 bases; bases with no gene match: 5. The CDR3 DNA reads TGCGCCAGCAGCTTGGGAGGGACAGGGGGCGAGGAGCAGTTCTTC. As protein: CASSLGGTGGEEQFF. Full variable domain (remainder filled in from reference TRBV5-1 and TRBJ2-1): KAGVTQTPRYLIKTRGQQVTLSCSPISGHRSVSWYQQTPGQGLQFLFEYFSETQRNKGNFPGRFSGRQFSNSRSEMNVSTLELGDSALYLCASSLGGTGGEEQFFGPGTRLTVL.

J is TRBJ2-7 and V is TRBV5-4; 10 bases are shared with TRBD2. There are 17 residues in the CDR3. Looked up from germline, CDR1 is SGHNT and CDR2 is YYREEE (reference sequence). V lost 2 bases, J lost 3 bases, and 11 bases stayed unmatched. CDR3 nucleotides: TGTGCCAGCAGCTTCGTCAGCGGGAGGGGAGTGTACTACGAGCAGTACTTC. Its translation: CASSFVSGRGVYYEQYF.

This clonotype showed up many times. V and J are TRBV6-5 and TRBJ2-7; 8 positions match TRBD2. The CDR3 totals 16 residues. The J segment lost 9 bases and the V segment lost 1 base, leaving 14 bases of the junction unmatched. Germline lookup yields CDR1 MNHEY and CDR2 SVGAGI. The CDR3 loop reads CASSYYGTSGARGQYF. DNA for the CDR3: TGTGCCAGCAGTTACTATGGAACTAGCGGAGCGAGGGGGCAGTACTTC.

Note on this clonotype: Relative to the germline gene, one junction end is altered; a read error may explain this. This chain links TRBV15 with TRBJ1-3; maybe TRBD1 (6 bases). This CDR3 spans 16 amino acids. CDR1 is LNHNV, CDR2 YYDKDF, per germline (reference sequence). Here the CDR3 DNA reads TGTGCCACCGGCAGAGAGGGGGGGATCTCTGGAAACACCATATATTTT. It translates to CATGREGGISGNTIYF. Looking up the rest from reference TRBV15 and TRBJ1-3 gives the full variable domain: DAMVIQNPRYQVTQFGKPVTLSCSQTLNHNVMYWYQQKSSQAPKLLFHYYDKDFNNEADTPDNFQSRRPNTSFCFLDIRSPGLGDTAMYLCATGREGGISGNTIYFGEGSWLTVV.

This clonotype was seen repeatedly, ten times or more. The chain uses TRBV3-1 and TRBJ2-1; D gene uncertain. Trimming shortened V by 4 bases and J by 6 bases, and 13 bases separated the two germline ends. The CDR3 has 14 amino acids. Germline V CDR1 and CDR2: LGHDT, YNNKEL (reference sequence). CDR3 sequence: CASSRQPISNEQFF. CDR3 DNA sequence: TGTGCCAGCAGCCGCCAACCCATCAGCAATGAGCAGTTCTTC.

This sequence joins TRBV19 and TRBJ2-1; 8 bases align to TRBD2. The CDR3 runs 16 residues. Germline CDR1 LNHDA, CDR2 SQIVND (reference sequence). J was trimmed by 2 bases and V by 8 bases; bases with no gene match: 11. This chain's CDR3 is CASSTSGGQPYNEQFF. The CDR3 DNA sequence: TGTGCCAGTTCTACCTCGGGGGGGCAGCCCTACAATGAGCAGTTCTTC. Supplemented by reference TRBV19 and TRBJ2-1, the full variable domain reads DGGITQSPKYLFRKEGQNVTLSCEQNLNHDAMYWYRQDPGQGLRLIYYSQIVNDFQKGDIAEGYSVSREKKESFPLTVTSAQKNPTAFYLCASSTSGGQPYNEQFFGPGTRLTVL.

This clonotype was detected ten times or more. The chain employs TRBV3-1 and TRBJ1-5, with D maybe TRBD1 (6 bases). This CDR3 comprises 15 residues. The V end was cut by 2 bases, the J end by 3 bases, with 11 bases between. Germline CDR1 reads LGHDT; CDR2 reads YNNKEL (reference sequence). DNA of the CDR3: TGTGCCAGCAGCCAAAGAGGACAGAACAATCAGCCCCAGCATTTT. This translates into CASSQRGQNNQPQHF.

This clonotype was observed at least ten times. This chain uses TRBV7-9 with TRBJ1-2; tentatively, D is TRBD1 (5 bases). Trimming left V 3 bases short and J 3 bases short, with 11 bases between. The CDR3 covers 14 residues. Germline CDR1 SEHNR, CDR2 FQNEAQ (reference sequence). The CDR3 DNA is TGTGCCAGCAGCTTGACAGTAGGGGACTATGGCTACACCTTC. This codes for CASSLTVGDYGYTF.

The J gene is TRBJ2-5, the V gene TRBV29-1; D is possibly TRBD1 (5 bases). The CDR3 contains 13 residues. Germline assignment: CDR1 SQVTM and CDR2 ANQGSEA. Deletions cut 4 bases from V and 2 bases from J, with 11 bases between. CDR3 sequence (DNA): TGCAGCGTTGCTAGGGGCCTGCAAGAGACCCAGTACTTC. As protein: CSVARGLQETQYF.

The CDR3 loop reads CASSPGASGRNEQFF. CDR3 nucleotides: TGCGCCAGCAGCCCAGGAGCTAGCGGGCGGAATGAGCAGTTCTTC. The J gene is TRBJ2-1, the V gene TRBV4-1; the match to TRBD2 covers 8 bases. Germline V lookup: CDR1 MGHRA, CDR2 YSYEKL. Trimming at V came to 4 bases and at J to 7 bases, leaving 9 bases not matched to a gene. The CDR3 has 15 amino acids.

Only a few counts were recorded for this clonotype. The genes are TRBV24-1 and TRBJ2-1, with TRBD2 matching 10 bases. This CDR3 contains 16 residues. Trimming at V came to 2 bases and at J to 4 bases, leaving 4 bases not matched to a gene. Germline CDR1 and CDR2: KGHDR and SFDVKD. This chain's CDR3 is CATSDSGTSVYNEQFF. The CDR3 DNA reads TGTGCCACCAGTGATTCCGGGACTAGCGTATACAATGAGCAGTTCTTC.

The V and J genes are TRBV20-1 and TRBJ2-1, with 10 nucleotides matching TRBD2. V shed 8 bases and J 7 bases; nucleotides not matched to a gene: 17. Germline V gene data show CDR1 as DFQATT and CDR2 as SNEGSKA (reference sequence). The CDR3 extends over 16 amino acids. The CDR3 spells CSSVGTLAGVPNEQFF. As DNA, the CDR3 is TGCAGTTCCGTGGGGACCCTAGCGGGAGTTCCAAATGAGCAGTTCTTC.

This clonotype was found once. A much larger clone lies a single base off, so this may be a read error. The chain carries TRBV12-3 or TRBV12-4 and TRBJ1-4; D is unclear. The CDR3 sequence is 13 residues long. V lost 4 bases and J 7 bases, leaving 10 bases between the germline ends. The CDR3 DNA follows: TGTGCCAGCAGTTCAGAGGGAGGTGAAAAACTGTTTTTT. Amino acid sequence: CASSSEGGEKLFF.

Regarding this clonotype: No conserved phenylalanine or tryptophan is present at the end of the CDR3, so a read error is the likely explanation. It is unclear where the CDR3 begins or ends on the DNA, so no DNA is shown, and the CDR3 is as TCRdb lists it. The chain combines TRBV15 with TRBJ2-7; whether TRBD2, the table's D call, matches the DNA was not checked. Looked up from germline, CDR1 is LNHNV and CDR2 is YYDKDF (reference sequence). The CDR3 totals 18 residues, both ends included. CDR3 sequence: CATGAGLAGLRGSYEQCL.